The present entry profiles one TCR beta chain with its context. A much larger clone lies one base from this, so it may be a read error. This entry is derived from a study of shared clonotypes between healthy human individuals. Study context: A couple of female and a few male donors aged 18 to 49 were enrolled.

Sorted-subset replicate PCRs used about 180 ng DNA, approximately 30,000 T cell genomes. Source study methods: Filtering differed, since immunoSEQ gave only junction sequences and no quality scores. Profiled with immunoSEQ multiplex PCR; TCRdb holds only in-frame clones, not every one. V and J calls and clone size come straight from that table; D and trimming were deduced from the DNA. The data contain over a million clones, around 78% of them seen just once; the ten biggest clones take up roughly 0.61%. Naive CD45RA+ and memory CD45RA-negative subsets were split from CD4+ cells. Germline loops: CDR1 SEHNR, CDR2 FQNEAQ (reference sequence). The length of the CDR3 is 16 residues.

The clonotype was recovered from a man between 18 and 29 years old in good health. Some clones in this sample may be carry-over from other donors' samples. The sequencing input was memory CD4+ T cells from PBMCs. Subset meaning: CD45RA-negative fraction. The J gene is TRBJ2-2, the V gene TRBV7-9; D not certain. The CDR3 DNA reads TGTGCCGGCAGCTTAGCCGACCTCTTGGGGACCGGGGAGCTGTTTTTT. Protein product: CAGSLADLLGTGELFF.